The 23 T cell receptor beta chains below come from one sample, sequenced in a study of vaccination and CD4 T cells after COVID-19. Treatment in this sample: roughly 11-day PBMC culture with coronavirus spike peptide pools or control peptides (ViraFEST assay). No antigen has been identified for these receptors. Sequencing of the DNA from cultured CD4+ T cells was carried out with the Oncomine TCR Beta short-read assay. TCRdb reanalysed the PCR reads using MiXCR and keeps one entry per CDR3 protein. The sample holds 10,000 to 13,000 distinct CDR3 sequences, approximately 80% seen once. What was sequenced was CD4+ T cells from blood, cultured in vitro. These receptors were obtained from a human donor who had recovered from COVID-19.

Only one count was recorded for this clonotype. The rearrangement joins TRBV28 to TRBJ1-1; maybe TRBD1 (5 bases). The V gene's germline CDR1 is MDHEN and CDR2 SYDVKM. V shed 4 bases and J shed 3 bases, with 18 bases lying between them. This CDR3 comprises 16 residues. CDR3: CASSSPRRGGDTEAFF. CDR3 in DNA: TGTGCCAGCAGTTCCCCACGTCGGGGGGGTGACACTGAAGCTTTCTTT.

The V gene is TRBV19, the J gene TRBJ2-2; 7 bases line up with TRBD1. The CDR3 is 16 amino acids. CDR1 is LNHDA and CDR2 is SQIVND in the germline V gene (reference sequence). Germline trimming cut 3 bases from V and 5 bases from J; bases unmatched to any gene: 9. The CDR3 DNA is TGTGCCAGTAGTATCCTGACAGGGCGCGGGACCGGGGAGCTGTTTTTT. It codes for CASSILTGRGTGELFF.

This clonotype has just a few counts. The chain uses TRBV6-5 and TRBJ1-6, with TRBD1 as a possible D gene (5 bases). The CDR3 is made up of 12 amino acids. Germline V gene sequence: CDR1 MNHEY, CDR2 SVGAGI. Trimming left V 0 bases short and J 15 bases short, with 9 bases between. DNA of the CDR3: TGTGCCAGCAGTTACTCGTCCAGGGACCTCCACTTT. Its translation is CASSYSSRDLHF.

The rearrangement joins TRBV27 to TRBJ2-1; 9 bases are a match to TRBD1. Germline trimming cut 5 bases from V and 1 base from J; bases unmatched to any gene: 6. CDR1 and CDR2 from the germline V gene are MNHEY and SMNVEV (reference sequence). CDR3 length: 16 residues. CDR3 in amino acids: CASSVGQGRSYNEQFF. The CDR3 DNA reads as TGTGCCAGCAGTGTGGGACAGGGCCGTTCCTACAATGAGCAGTTCTTC.

The chain joins TRBV6-1 to TRBJ2-3, with TRBD2 matching 12 bases. V trimming: 0 bases; J trimming: 7 bases; junction bases outside the gene matches: 5. The CDR3 runs to 16 residues. Per germline, CDR1 MNHNS and CDR2 SASEGT. The CDR3 protein is CASSEAKTSGSNTQYF. In nucleotides, the CDR3 is TGTGCCAGCAGTGAAGCGAAGACTAGCGGGAGTAATACGCAGTATTTT.

The chain carries TRBV7-2 and TRBJ1-2, with D unclear. The CDR3 loop spans 13 amino acids. The V end was cut by 8 bases, the J end by 0 bases, with 10 bases between. Germline CDR1 SGHTA, CDR2 FQGNSA. The CDR3 region is CASGSKPNYGYTF. CDR3 coding DNA: TGTGCCAGCGGATCGAAACCTAACTATGGCTACACCTTC.

This clonotype was picked up one time. The chain joins TRBV29-1 to TRBJ1-2; no firm D call. CDR3 length: 10 residues. Between the trimmed V and J ends, which lost 4 bases and 8 bases, there was a span of 8 bases. CDR1 is SQVTM and CDR2 is ANQGSEA in the germline V gene. The CDR3 spells CSVGENGYTF. For the CDR3, the DNA is TGCAGCGTTGGGGAAAACGGCTACACCTTC.

Sample share makes this clonotype large. The chain recombines TRBV7-2 with TRBJ1-2; the D is unclear. V was pared by 0 bases and J by 5 bases, with 13 bases between. Germline CDR1 reads SGHTA; CDR2 reads FQGNSA. The CDR3 consists of 15 residues. The CDR3 region is CASSLAVGLGYGYTF. CDR3 DNA sequence: TGTGCCAGCAGCTTAGCAGTGGGGTTAGGGTATGGCTACACCTTC.

The rearrangement links TRBV25-1 to TRBJ1-1; D is ambiguous. The V gene lost 6 bases and the J gene lost 4 bases, with 12 bases spanning the gap. CDR1 MGHDK and CDR2 SYGVNS come from the germline V gene. The CDR3 spans 13 residues. CDR3 sequence (DNA): TGTGCCAGCAGCCGGGCCCGGACCACTGAAGCTTTCTTT. Translation gives CASSRARTTEAFF.

J is TRBJ2-1 and V is TRBV30; D is unclear. V was clipped by 0 bases and J by 7 bases, with 4 bases between them. This CDR3 is 11 amino acids long. CDR1 is GTSNPN, CDR2 SVGIG, per germline (reference sequence). The CDR3 sequence: CAWSVWNEQFF. For the CDR3, the DNA is TGTGCCTGGAGTGTCTGGAATGAGCAGTTCTTC.

The chain employs TRBV24-1 and TRBJ1-2; 11 positions match TRBD1. This CDR3 comprises 16 residues. V lost 7 bases and J lost 3; bases outside the gene matches: 9. Germline V CDR1 and CDR2: KGHDR, SFDVKD. For the CDR3, the DNA is TGTGCCACCAGACCAGCTAAGGGACAGGGGGACTATGGCTACACCTTC. Residues: CATRPAKGQGDYGYTF.

V and J are TRBV14 and TRBJ2-3; D call uncertain. CDR1 is SGHDN, CDR2 FVKESK, per germline. CDR3 length equals 16 residues. Trimming shortened V by 4 bases and J by 0 bases, and 14 bases separated the two germline ends. In nucleotides, the CDR3 is TGTGCCAGCAGCCTCCTCCAACTTGACAGCACAGATACGCAGTATTTT. It specifies CASSLLQLDSTDTQYF.

The J gene is TRBJ1-3, the V gene TRBV7-6, with D uncertain. The germline V gene has CDR1 SGHVS and CDR2 FNYEAQ. The V end lost 1 base, the J end lost 0 bases, and 7 bases lay between the germline ends. The CDR3 sequence is 15 residues long. CDR3 DNA: TGTGCCAGCAGCTTAGGGCAGGCCTCTGGAAACACCATATATTTT. Translation: CASSLGQASGNTIYF. The whole variable domain, filled in from reference TRBV7-6 and TRBJ1-3, reads GAGVSQSPRYKVTKRGQDVALRCDPISGHVSLYWYRQALGQGPEFLTYFNYEAQQDKSGLPNDRFSAERPEGSISTLTIQRTEQRDSAMYRCASSLGQASGNTIYFGEGSWLTVV.

The CDR3 spells CSASRRNQPQHF. CDR3 DNA: TGCAGTGCTAGTAGGAGGAATCAGCCCCAGCATTTT. The chain is built from TRBV20-1 and TRBJ1-5; no firm D call. The CDR3 has 12 residues. Germline CDR1 reads DFQATT; CDR2 reads SNEGSKA (reference sequence). V dropped 3 bases and J dropped 4 bases, with 7 bases sitting between them.

A single count supports this clonotype. The V and J genes are TRBV28 and TRBJ2-3; D unclear. This CDR3 has 13 amino acids. Germline CDR1 and CDR2: MDHEN and SYDVKM. V was cut by 5 bases and J by 2 bases, with 8 bases left in between. The CDR3, as DNA: TGTGCCAGCAGTCCCTCCCACACAGATACGCAGTATTTT. It yields the protein CASSPSHTDTQYF.

Only one count was recorded for this clonotype. J is TRBJ1-1 and V is TRBV7-2; 9 bases fit TRBD1. The CDR3 is made up of 15 amino acids. The germline gives CDR1 SGHTA, CDR2 FQGNSA. V lost 3 bases, J lost 7 bases, and 9 bases stayed unmatched. In DNA form, the CDR3 reads TGTGCCAGCAGCTTGACAGGGGGTGCGGGTTTTGAAGCTTTCTTT. This sequence encodes CASSLTGGAGFEAFF.

This clonotype was observed a handful of times. The gene calls are TRBV7-2 and TRBJ1-2, with TRBD1 matching 9 bases. This CDR3 has 15 amino acids. V gave up 5 bases and J gave up 8 bases; unmatched junction bases: 12. From germline, CDR1 is SGHTA and CDR2 FQGNSA. The CDR3 reads CASSTNTGTGNGYTF. CDR3 in DNA: TGTGCCAGCAGCACGAATACCGGGACAGGGAACGGCTACACCTTC.

The chain joins TRBV27 to TRBJ1-1, with D possibly TRBD1 on 5 matching bases. Germline V lookup: CDR1 MNHEY, CDR2 SMNVEV (reference sequence). This CDR3 comprises 13 residues. V was clipped by 8 bases and J by 3 bases, with 13 bases between them. CDR3 in amino acids: CASVGQAYTEAFF. Written as DNA, the CDR3 is TGTGCCAGCGTGGGGCAGGCGTACACTGAAGCTTTCTTT.

The gene calls are TRBV6-2 or TRBV6-3 and TRBJ2-2; D gene uncertain. The CDR3 has 15 amino acids. V was shortened by 1 base and J by 2 bases, with 8 bases between the two germline ends. CDR1 is MNHEY and CDR2 is SVGEGT in the germline V gene. CDR3 sequence: CASSYWRINTGELFF. The CDR3 DNA reads as TGTGCCAGCAGTTACTGGCGGATAAACACCGGGGAGCTGTTTTTT.

Written as DNA, the CDR3 is TGCAGTGCTAGACTACAGGGAACCATATATTTT. Protein sequence: CSARLQGTIYF. The chain carries TRBV20-1 and TRBJ1-3; D is possibly TRBD1 (6 bases). CDR1 and CDR2 from the germline V gene are DFQATT and SNEGSKA (reference sequence). The V end lost 2 bases, the J end lost 10 bases, and 9 bases lay between the germline ends. The CDR3 runs to 11 residues.

This clonotype was detected only a few times. The chain uses TRBV6-1 and TRBJ1-5, with unresolved D. The CDR3 covers 15 residues. Per the germline V gene, CDR1 is MNHNS and CDR2 is SASEGT. The ends were cut back, 8 bases at V and 3 bases at J, with 17 bases in the middle. In nucleotides, the CDR3 is TGTGCCAGCGGCAGCCCCGGACCTCTCAATCAGCCCCAGCATTTT. It is translated as CASGSPGPLNQPQHF.

This clonotype was found once. The V gene is TRBV7-2, the J gene TRBJ2-5; TRBD2 agrees at 9 bases. Per the germline V gene, CDR1 is SGHTA and CDR2 is FQGNSA. Trimming took 3 bases from V and 5 from J; bases not matched to a gene: 10. This CDR3 spans 16 amino acids. CDR3 nucleotide sequence: TGTGCCAGCAGCTTTACGACTAGCGGTGGGGGGGAGACCCAGTACTTC. This translates into CASSFTTSGGGETQYF.

This CDR3 is CASSIVSPGYGYTF. For the CDR3, the DNA is TGTGCCAGTAGTATAGTCTCCCCCGGCTATGGCTACACCTTC. The chain employs TRBV19 and TRBJ1-2; D not resolved. The CDR3 runs 14 residues. Trimming took off 1 base at V and 4 bases at J, with 10 bases between the two ends. From germline, CDR1 is LNHDA and CDR2 SQIVND (reference sequence).